Following are 3 T cell receptor beta chains from one sample sequenced in a study of vaccination effects on CD4 cells after COVID-19 (dated by TCRdb to between 2021 and 2022). After about 9 days of culture, CD4+ T cells were isolated with the EasySep CD4+ T cell isolation kit. Library creation used the immunoSEQ multiplex PCR assay. TCRdb limited this immuneACCESS table to in-frame rearrangements with V and J called. A share of clones is missing; checked studies link under half to unresolved V genes, and the rest is unexplained. In all, the sample holds about 46,000 clones, and approximately 74% of those were seen once. The ten most abundant clones make up about 9% of the sample. For these TCRs, the target antigens are not known. The sample consisted of CD4+ T cells from PBMCs cultured without peptide, taken before COVID-19 vaccination. Receptors originate from a human donor who had a prior SARS-CoV-2 infection.

The J gene is TRBJ1-4, the V gene TRBV4-1; a weak D match, TRBD1 (5 bases). Deletions cut 4 bases from V and 0 bases from J, with 15 bases between. From germline, CDR1 is MGHRA and CDR2 YSYEKL. This CDR3 region has 17 residues. CDR3 sequence reads: CASSRSATGATNEKLFF. The CDR3, as DNA: TGCGCCAGCAGCCGAAGTGCTACAGGTGCAACTAATGAAAAACTGTTTTTT.

V is TRBV12-5 and J is TRBJ2-7; D is undetermined. CDR1 is LGHNT and CDR2 is FRNRAP in the germline V gene. The CDR3 sequence is 16 residues long. V was pared by 1 base and J by 6 bases, with 19 bases between. Here the CDR3 reads CASGLDQARATGEQYF. Written as DNA, the CDR3 is TGTGCTAGTGGTTTGGACCAAGCGCGAGCCACGGGCGAGCAGTACTTC.

The chain links TRBV18 to TRBJ1-6; 7 positions agree with TRBD1. From germline, CDR1 is KGHSH and CDR2 LQKENI. The ends lost 4 bases at V and 7 bases at J; junction bases unmatched: 10. The CDR3 has 16 amino acids. The DNA for the CDR3 is TGTGCCAGCTCACACACCTGGGGGACAGAAAATTCACCCCTCCACTTT. Its translation is CASSHTWGTENSPLHF.